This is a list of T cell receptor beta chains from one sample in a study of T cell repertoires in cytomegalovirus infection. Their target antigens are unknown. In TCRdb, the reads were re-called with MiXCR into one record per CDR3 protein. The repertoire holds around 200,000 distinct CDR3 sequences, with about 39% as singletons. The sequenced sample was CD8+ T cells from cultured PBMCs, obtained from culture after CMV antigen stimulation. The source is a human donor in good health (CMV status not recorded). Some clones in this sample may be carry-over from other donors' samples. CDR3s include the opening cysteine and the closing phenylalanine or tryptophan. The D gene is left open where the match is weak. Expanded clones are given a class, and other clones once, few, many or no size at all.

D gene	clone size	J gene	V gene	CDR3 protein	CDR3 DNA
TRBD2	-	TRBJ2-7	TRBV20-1	CSARGLTSAAYEQYF	TGCAGTGCTAGGGGTTTGACTAGCGCGGCCTACGAGCAGTACTTC
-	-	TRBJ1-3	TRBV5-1	CASSSFGSRYDSGNTIYF	TGCGCCAGCAGCTCATTTGGATCAAGATACGACTCTGGAAACACCATATATTTT
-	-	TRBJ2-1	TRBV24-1	CATSDLGRQSSYNEQFF	TGTGCCACCAGTGATTTAGGGCGCCAGAGCTCCTACAATGAGCAGTTCTTC
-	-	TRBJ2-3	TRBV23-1	CASSHPRDSGVDTQYF	TGCGCCAGCAGTCATCCCCGGGACTCCGGGGTCGATACGCAGTATTTT
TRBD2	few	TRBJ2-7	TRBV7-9	CASSLETGASGAAYEQYF	TGTGCCAGCAGCTTAGAAACAGGTGCTAGCGGGGCCGCCTACGAGCAGTACTTC
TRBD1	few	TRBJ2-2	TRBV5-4	CASRQGQGSNTGELFF	TGTGCCAGCAGACAGGGACAGGGGTCGAACACCGGGGAGCTGTTTTTT
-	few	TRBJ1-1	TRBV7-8	CASSLGGAGGLNTEAFF	TGTGCCAGCAGCTTAGGGGGGGCCGGTGGGCTGAACACTGAAGCTTTCTTT
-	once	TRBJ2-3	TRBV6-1	CASEEIEITDTQYF	TGTGCAAGCGAGGAGATCGAGATAACAGATACGCAGTATTTT
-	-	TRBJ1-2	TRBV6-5	CASSYGRANYGYTF	TGTGCCAGCAGTTACGGCAGAGCTAACTATGGCTACACCTTC
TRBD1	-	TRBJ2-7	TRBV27	CASRLKGQALMDEQYF	TGTGCCAGCAGACTAAAGGGACAGGCCCTCATGGACGAGCAGTACTTC
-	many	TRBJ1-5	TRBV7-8	CASSLGCTGPCGNQPQHF	TGTGCCAGCAGCTTAGGATGTACAGGGCCGTGTGGCAATCAGCCCCAGCATTTT
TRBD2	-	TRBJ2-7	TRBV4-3	CASSQDQLAGSYEQYF	TGCGCCAGCAGCCAAGACCAACTAGCGGGGTCCTACGAGCAGTACTTC
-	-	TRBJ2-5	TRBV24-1	CATRYGSQETQYF	TGTGCCACCAGGTACGGGTCCCAAGAGACCCAGTACTTC
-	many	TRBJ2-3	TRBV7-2	CASSPRVNTDTQYF	TGTGCCAGCAGCCCCCGAGTGAACACAGATACGCAGTATTTT
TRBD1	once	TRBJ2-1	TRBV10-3	CAIRVTGGGRESYNEQFF	TGTGCCATCAGGGTAACAGGGGGCGGAAGGGAATCCTACAATGAGCAGTTCTTC
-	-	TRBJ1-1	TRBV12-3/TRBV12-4	CASSGRGAPNTEAFF	TGTGCCAGCAGTGGGAGGGGGGCCCCGAACACTGAAGCTTTCTTT
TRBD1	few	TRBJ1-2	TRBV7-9	CASSPPGTAGYTF	TGTGCCAGCAGCCCCCCCGGGACAGCTGGCTACACCTTC
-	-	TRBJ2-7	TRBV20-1	CSARGDTIPYEQYF	TGCAGTGCTAGAGGGGACACAATACCCTACGAGCAGTACTTC
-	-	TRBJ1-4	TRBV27	CASSFRTYEGEKLFF	TGTGCCAGCAGTTTTAGGACTTACGAGGGTGAAAAACTGTTTTTT
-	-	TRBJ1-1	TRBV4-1	CASSQEDGINTEAFF	TGCGCCAGCAGCCAAGAAGATGGCATTAACACTGAAGCTTTCTTT
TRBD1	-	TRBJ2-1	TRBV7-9	CASSNEDREVNEQFF	TGTGCCAGCAGCAATGAGGACAGGGAGGTCAATGAGCAGTTCTTC
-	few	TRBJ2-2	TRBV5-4	CASSLRTNTGELFF	TGTGCCAGCAGCTTGCGGACCAACACCGGGGAGCTGTTTTTT
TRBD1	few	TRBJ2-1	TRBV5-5	CASSLQDRGSYNEQFF	TGTGCCAGCAGCCTACAGGACAGGGGGTCCTACAATGAGCAGTTCTTC
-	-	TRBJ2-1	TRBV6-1	CASSGAAPIPYNGDEQFF	TGTGCCAGCAGTGGAGCGGCCCCCATACCATACAATGGAGATGAGCAGTTCTTC
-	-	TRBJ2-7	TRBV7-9	CASSEDISYEQYF	TGTGCCAGCAGCGAGGACATCTCCTACGAGCAGTACTTC
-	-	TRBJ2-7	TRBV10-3	CAITSDSDYEQYF	TGTGCCATCACATCGGACTCGGATTACGAGCAGTACTTC
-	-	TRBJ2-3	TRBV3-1	CASSQPLLGATDTQYF	TGTGCCAGCAGCCAACCCTTACTAGGGGCAACAGATACGCAGTATTTT
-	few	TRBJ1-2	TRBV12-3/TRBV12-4	CASVHAGTYF	TGTGCCAGCGTCCACGCCGGGACTTACTTC
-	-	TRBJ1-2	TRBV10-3	CAISGGVQAYGYTF	TGTGCAATCAGTGGGGGCGTACAAGCCTATGGCTACACCTTC
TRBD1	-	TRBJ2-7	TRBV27	CASSADRVSSYEQYF	TGTGCCAGCAGCGCGGACAGGGTGAGCTCCTACGAGCAGTACTTC
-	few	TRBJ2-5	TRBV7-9	CASSANMETQYF	TGTGCCAGCAGCGCTAACATGGAGACCCAGTACTTC
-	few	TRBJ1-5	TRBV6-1	CASSNSGTPGDQPQHF	TGTGCCAGCAGCAACTCCGGGACCCCAGGGGATCAGCCCCAGCATTTT
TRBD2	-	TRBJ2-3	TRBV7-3	CASSNPLAGVTDTQYF	TGTGCCAGCAGCAACCCCCTAGCGGGAGTTACAGATACGCAGTATTTT
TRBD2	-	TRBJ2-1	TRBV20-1	CSARDGTSGQTLLLNEQFF	TGCAGTGCTAGAGACGGGACTAGCGGGCAGACCCTACTTTTGAATGAGCAGTTCTTC
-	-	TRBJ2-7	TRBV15	CATSRHTSSYEQYF	TGTGCCACCAGCAGACACACGAGCTCCTACGAGCAGTACTTC
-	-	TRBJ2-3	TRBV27	CASSLKGRRADTQYF	TGTGCCAGCAGTTTAAAGGGGCGCAGGGCAGATACGCAGTATTTT
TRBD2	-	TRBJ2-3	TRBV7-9	CASSTSGSPSDTQYF	TGTGCCAGCAGCACTAGCGGGAGTCCCTCAGATACGCAGTATTTT
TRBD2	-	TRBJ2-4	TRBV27	CASSPGGRSKYF	TGTGCCAGCAGTCCGGGGGGGCGCTCCAAGTACTTC
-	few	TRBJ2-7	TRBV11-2	CASSVVGVGEQYF	TGTGCCAGCAGCGTGGTGGGGGTGGGGGAGCAGTACTTC
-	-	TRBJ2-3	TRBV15	CATSRDLGRTDTQYF	TGTGCCACCAGCAGAGATTTGGGGAGGACAGATACGCAGTATTTT
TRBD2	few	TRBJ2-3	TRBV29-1	CSVYSTRTSAAVPDTQYF	TGCAGCGTCTACTCAACCCGGACTAGCGCCGCTGTGCCAGATACGCAGTATTTT
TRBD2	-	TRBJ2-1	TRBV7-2	CASSLGLAGGQQFF	TGTGCCAGCAGCTTAGGACTAGCGGGGGGGCAACAGTTCTTC